This T cell receptor (beta chain) was profiled in a study of cytomegalovirus exposure and HLA in healthy donors. Trimming pared 2 bases from V and 4 bases from J, leaving 13 bases between. This CDR3 comprises 15 residues. Germline lookup yields CDR1 SGHRS and CDR2 YFSETQ. Amplification used 60 Vbeta primers and 13 Jbeta primers. The data were produced by immunoSEQ multiplex PCR, yet TCRdb's version contains in-frame clones alone and is incomplete. This table holds around 87,000 clones, approximately 84% found once. Note on this clone: The antigen remains unidentified.

Study conclusions and caveats: The study put roughly 160 TCR beta chains on its list as cytomegalovirus-associated.

The rearrangement joins TRBV5-1 to TRBJ2-1; possibly TRBD2 for D (6 bases). The source material was PBMCs. This TCR came from a girl aged 2 to 10 in good health and CMV-seropositive. The DNA of the CDR3 is TGCGCCAGCAGCTTTCGAGTAGCGGATTACAATGAGCAGTTCTTC. Amino acids: CASSFRVADYNEQFF.